This entry lists 28 T cell receptor beta chains sequenced from one sample in a study of blood T cells in healthy people across ages. Alongside a J-beta primer mix, a sample-barcoded 5' primer served in a second PCR lasting roughly 6 to 11 cycles. TCRdb reprocessed the 5' RACE reads with MiXCR, giving one entry per CDR3 protein. The sample shows 1,500,000 or so distinct CDR3 sequences, about 42% of them seen only once. Input material: blood. The receptors were sampled from a woman in her late teens or twenties in good health.

The gene calls are TRBV4-1 and TRBJ2-1; TRBD2 agrees at 14 bases. The germline CDR1 and CDR2 sequences are MGHRA and YSYEKL. V lost 1 base and J lost 10; bases outside the gene matches: 12. The CDR3 length is 18 residues. The CDR3 is CASSQVDMGLAGAHEQFF. The DNA of the CDR3 is TGCGCCAGCAGCCAAGTGGACATGGGACTAGCGGGGGCACACGAGCAGTTCTTC.

Worth noting for this clonotype: A much larger clone is a single base away; this may be a read error. The CDR3, as DNA: TGTGCCAGCAGTTGGTCTAGCGGGAATGAGCAGTTCTTC. As protein: CASSWSSGNEQFF. The genes are TRBV27 and TRBJ2-1; 8 bases map to TRBD2. With V trimmed by 4 bases and J by 7 bases, 3 bases remained unmatched. Germline V gene lookup returns CDR1 MNHEY and CDR2 SMNVEV (reference sequence). The CDR3 length is 13 residues.

This rearrangement joins TRBV4-1 to TRBJ1-2, with 7 bases identical to TRBD1. The V segment lost 0 bases and the J segment 8 bases; nucleotides outside the gene matches: 15. This CDR3 is built from 17 residues. CDR1 is MGHRA and CDR2 is YSYEKL in the germline V gene. The CDR3: CASSQESRGFKLSGYTF. The CDR3 coding sequence is TGCGCCAGCAGCCAAGAAAGCAGGGGGTTCAAACTATCAGGCTACACCTTC.

This clonotype was detected a few times. The chain recombines TRBV18 with TRBJ1-5; D gene ambiguous. The CDR3 is 14 residues long. The germline gives CDR1 KGHSH, CDR2 LQKENI. Trimming cost V 2 bases and J 6 bases, with 11 bases left between them. CDR3 residues: CASSPGVVTQPQHF. In DNA, the CDR3 is TGTGCCAGCTCACCAGGGGTTGTCACTCAGCCCCAGCATTTT.

Points on this clonotype: This clone may be a read error of a much larger clone one base away. This chain joins TRBV7-2 and TRBJ2-3, with D tentatively TRBD1 (6 bases). Germline loops: CDR1 SGHTA, CDR2 FQGNSA. Trimming removed 3 bases at V and 1 base at J, with 14 bases between. The CDR3 runs 16 residues. CDR3 in DNA: TGTGCCAGCAGCTTGCAAGGGGGTTTGGGCACAGATACGCAGTATTTT. Translated, it gives CASSLQGGLGTDTQYF. Full variable domain (rest looked up from reference TRBV7-2 and TRBJ2-3): GAGVSQSPSNKVTEKGKDVELRCDPISGHTALYWYRQSLGQGLEFLIYFQGNSAPDKSGLPSDRFSAERTGGSVSTLTIQRTQQEDSAVYLCASSLQGGLGTDTQYFGPGTRLTVL.

This chain joins TRBV5-1 and TRBJ1-2, with D possibly TRBD1 on 5 matching bases. V dropped 0 bases and J dropped 5 bases, with 14 bases sitting between them. This CDR3 has 15 amino acids. From germline, CDR1 is SGHRS and CDR2 YFSETQ. The CDR3 spells CASSLGAGPPYGYTF. The CDR3 nucleotides are TGCGCCAGCAGCTTGGGGGCAGGGCCCCCTTATGGCTACACCTTC.

About this clonotype itself: A read error may account for a junction end that differs from germline. This chain uses TRBV7-2 with TRBJ2-1; 10 nucleotides agree with TRBD1. Germline V CDR1 and CDR2: SGHTA, FQGNSA. This CDR3 region has 15 residues. CDR3 coding DNA: TGTGCCAGCAACTTATCTGCGGGACAGGGGAATGAGCAGTTCTTC. Translating gives CASNLSAGQGNEQFF.

This clonotype was detected ten times or more. This chain joins TRBV12-3 or TRBV12-4 and TRBJ2-1; 13 positions match TRBD2. With V trimmed by 6 bases and J by 5 bases, 4 bases remained unmatched. CDR3 length equals 15 residues. The CDR3 loop is CASSPGLAGDNEQFF. As DNA, the CDR3 is TGTGCCAGCAGCCCTGGACTAGCGGGGGACAATGAGCAGTTCTTC.

This clonotype was detected only a few times. V gene TRBV7-2 combines with J gene TRBJ1-2; 7 bases are shared with TRBD1. J gave up 4 bases and V 5 bases, and 10 bases lay outside the gene matches. This CDR3 region has 15 residues. Germline V gene sequence: CDR1 SGHTA, CDR2 FQGNSA. The CDR3 nucleotides read TGTGCCAGCAGCCAAGACAGGGCATTGGTCTATGGCTACACCTTC. Amino acids: CASSQDRALVYGYTF.

This chain connects TRBV7-9 to TRBJ2-5; TRBD2 is a possible D gene (5 bases). The germline CDR1 and CDR2 sequences are SEHNR and FQNEAQ (reference sequence). This CDR3 comprises 15 residues. V was clipped by 3 bases and J by 11 bases, with 22 bases between them. This chain's CDR3 is CASSFVGVSYNEQYF. The CDR3 region has the DNA TGTGCCAGCAGCTTTGTGGGAGTCTCCTACAATGAGCAGTACTTC.

The chain combines TRBV30 with TRBJ2-3; D remains ambiguous. Germline-derived CDR1 and CDR2 are GTSNPN and SVGIG (reference sequence). The CDR3 has 11 residues. Trimming stripped 4 bases from V and 2 bases from J, with 4 bases between. The CDR3 coding sequence is TGTGCCTGGATTACCACAGATACGCAGTATTTT. Translated: CAWITTDTQYF.

The CDR3 region has the DNA TGTGCCAGCAGTGAACTCGGGACAGGGATCAGTTATGGCTACACCTTC. It translates to CASSELGTGISYGYTF. The V and J genes are TRBV2 and TRBJ1-2, with 9 bases fitting TRBD1. V lost 2 bases to trimming and J lost 5 bases; unmatched junction nucleotides: 9. The length of the CDR3 is 16 residues. The germline CDR1 and CDR2 sequences are SNHLY and FYNNEI.

This clonotype was recorded a few times. V is TRBV20-1 and J is TRBJ2-3, with D perhaps being TRBD1 or TRBD2 (6 bases each). There are 16 residues in the CDR3. The ends were cut back, 0 bases at V and 4 bases at J, with 17 bases in the middle. The germline V gene encodes CDR1 DFQATT and CDR2 SNEGSKA (reference sequence). The CDR3 is CSARDGKGGKADTQYF. CDR3 nucleotides: TGCAGTGCTAGAGACGGGAAAGGGGGGAAGGCAGATACGCAGTATTTT.

The gene calls are TRBV13 and TRBJ2-7, with 7 bases that match TRBD1. This CDR3 has 16 residues. Germline assignment: CDR1 PRHDT and CDR2 FYEKMQ (reference sequence). Trimming removed 1 base from V and 5 bases from J; junction bases left unmatched: 11. The CDR3 here is CASSLVGPLGGNEQYF. As DNA, the CDR3 is TGTGCCAGCAGCTTAGTAGGTCCGTTAGGGGGCAACGAGCAGTACTTC.

The chain links TRBV6-6 to TRBJ1-1, with D tentatively TRBD1 (6 bases). This CDR3 is 16 amino acids long. V lost 6 bases, J lost 0 bases, and 17 bases lay in between. Germline V gives CDR1 MNHNY, CDR2 SVGAGI (reference sequence). The CDR3 spells CASSNTMDRVNTEAFF. The CDR3 region has the DNA TGTGCCAGCAGCAATACGATGGACAGAGTGAACACTGAAGCTTTCTTT.

This clonotype was detected ten times or more. The gene calls are TRBV7-2 and TRBJ1-1; possibly TRBD1 for D (5 bases). The CDR3 length is 13 residues. Deletions cut 5 bases from V and 2 bases from J, with 9 bases between. Germline V gives CDR1 SGHTA, CDR2 FQGNSA. As DNA, the CDR3 is TGTGCCAGCAGCACCGACAGAAACACTGAAGCTTTCTTT. It specifies CASSTDRNTEAFF.

This clonotype was detected only a few times. V is TRBV20-1 and J is TRBJ2-5, with D perhaps TRBD2 (6 bases). Germline V gives CDR1 DFQATT, CDR2 SNEGSKA (reference sequence). Trimming took 4 bases from V and 5 from J, leaving 14 bases between them. The CDR3 extends over 13 amino acids. The CDR3 DNA is TGCAGTGCTACCGGGACTTTGGGCGAGACCCAGTACTTC. This sequence encodes CSATGTLGETQYF.

Comment on this clonotype: A read error may explain this, as a much larger clone is one base away. The gene calls are TRBV12-3 or TRBV12-4 and TRBJ2-5; D is ambiguous. This CDR3 region has 13 residues. V was clipped by 4 bases and J by 2 bases, with 8 bases between them. The CDR3 coding sequence is TGTGCCAGCAGTTGTGGGATACAAGAGACCCAGTACTTC. Its translation is CASSCGIQETQYF.

This clonotype was observed a handful of times. V usage is TRBV12-5 and J usage is TRBJ2-7; a weak D match, TRBD1 (5 bases). Germline CDR1 and CDR2: LGHNT and FRNRAP. This CDR3 spans 15 amino acids. V shed 3 bases and J shed 7 bases, with 19 bases lying between them. The CDR3 bases are TGTGCTAGTGGTTTAGGTCAGGGCGGAATGCATGAGCAGTACTTC. The encoded protein is CASGLGQGGMHEQYF.

This clonotype showed up just a few times. This sequence joins TRBV5-1 and TRBJ1-2, with D possibly matching TRBD1 (6 bases). CDR1 is SGHRS, CDR2 YFSETQ, per germline. Deletions cut 4 bases from V and 2 bases from J, with 12 bases between. The CDR3 has 14 residues. The CDR3 reads CASSHTQGNYGYTF. The CDR3 DNA follows: TGCGCCAGCAGCCACACTCAGGGGAACTATGGCTACACCTTC.

This clonotype appeared a few times. The CDR3 region is CASSEGGLVAETQYF. DNA for the CDR3: TGTGCCAGCAGTGAAGGGGGACTAGTCGCGGAGACCCAGTACTTC. V gene TRBV2 combines with J gene TRBJ2-5, with 8 bases lining up with TRBD2. The CDR3 sequence is 15 residues long. The germline V gene encodes CDR1 SNHLY and CDR2 FYNNEI. Germline trimming cut 1 base from V and 5 bases from J; bases unmatched to any gene: 6.

The V call is TRBV7-9, the J call TRBJ2-7; 8 bases map to TRBD2. Germline-derived CDR1 and CDR2 are SEHNR and FQNEAQ (reference sequence). The trim removed 2 bases at V and 5 bases at J, leaving 5 bases unmatched. CDR3 length: 14 amino acids. The CDR3 region has the DNA TGTGCCAGCAGCTTAACGGGAGGGCTCGACGAGCAGTACTTC. It encodes CASSLTGGLDEQYF.

This clonotype has only a few counts. CDR3 nucleotide sequence: TGCGCCAGCAGCTGGACAGGGGTTGGCAATGAGCAGTTCTTC. Residues: CASSWTGVGNEQFF. J is TRBJ2-1 and V is TRBV5-1, with TRBD1 identical over 9 bases. The CDR3 loop spans 14 amino acids. Germline trimming cut 3 bases from V and 6 bases from J; bases unmatched to any gene: 4. Germline V lookup: CDR1 SGHRS, CDR2 YFSETQ.

The chain joins TRBV20-1 to TRBJ2-3; D is uncertain. From germline, CDR1 is DFQATT and CDR2 SNEGSKA (reference sequence). This CDR3 region has 13 residues. The CDR3 DNA reads as TGCAGCGGCGGCAGGCCAACCACAGATACGCAGTATTTT. It translates to CSGGRPTTDTQYF.

The V and J genes are TRBV9 and TRBJ1-2; 12 nucleotides align to TRBD1. Germline lookup yields CDR1 SGDLS and CDR2 YYNGEE. The CDR3 spans 17 residues. Trimming cost V 3 bases and J 0 bases; bases outside gene matches: 6. CDR3 protein: CASSEPGQGASNYGYTF. CDR3 bases: TGTGCCAGCAGCGAGCCGGGACAGGGGGCTTCTAACTATGGCTACACCTTC.

This clonotype showed up many times. The chain links TRBV29-1 to TRBJ2-1; TRBD2 aligns across 11 bases. CDR3 size: 14 residues. The junction had 3 bases not matched to a gene; V was cut back by 3 bases and J by 5 bases. The germline V gene encodes CDR1 SQVTM and CDR2 ANQGSEA. CDR3 amino acids: CSVEGLADHNEQFF. CDR3 in DNA: TGCAGCGTTGAGGGACTAGCGGACCACAATGAGCAGTTCTTC.

The chain employs TRBV12-3 or TRBV12-4 and TRBJ1-2; D is uncertain. The V gene lost 6 bases and the J gene lost 4 bases, with 12 bases spanning the gap. The length of the CDR3 is 13 residues. The CDR3 DNA reads as TGTGCCAGCAGCCGAGGGCCATCCTATGGCTACACCTTC. It specifies CASSRGPSYGYTF.

The J gene is TRBJ1-2, the V gene TRBV20-1; D not certain. This CDR3 is built from 14 residues. In germline, CDR1 is DFQATT, CDR2 SNEGSKA (reference sequence). V lost 1 base to trimming and J lost 6 bases, with 15 bases between them. CDR3 in amino acids: CSARGLRLGNGYTF. CDR3 nucleotide sequence: TGCAGTGCTAGAGGGCTACGGTTAGGCAATGGCTACACCTTC.